The clone carrying this T cell receptor beta chain has just a few counts. These data originate in a study of early T cells in non-severe SARS-CoV-2 infection. CDR3 length equals 15 residues. CDR1 and CDR2 from the germline V gene are LGHDT and YNNKEL (reference sequence). Losses at the gene ends were 2 bases for V and 4 bases for J; bases not matched to a gene: 7. In TCRdb, the 5' RACE reads were re-called with MiXCR into one record per CDR3 protein. The table includes some 70,000 distinct CDR3 sequences, roughly a tenth detected once. This receptor was identified in an adult who was a healthcare worker with PCR-confirmed SARS-CoV-2 infection or an uninfected control (not recorded which). Sequenced: whole blood. V gene TRBV3-1 combines with J gene TRBJ1-2; 7 bases match TRBD1. Here the CDR3 reads CASSQSIGGFYGYTF. CDR3 bases: TGTGCCAGCAGCCAATCCATAGGGGGCTTCTATGGCTACACCTTC. Combining the CDR3 with reference TRBV3-1 and TRBJ1-2 gives the whole variable domain DTAVSQTPKYLVTQMGNDKSIKCEQNLGHDTMYWYKQDSKKFLKIMFSYNNKELIINETVPNRFSPKSPDKAHLNLHINSLELGDSAVYFCASSQSIGGFYGYTFGSGTRLTVV.